The source of this TCR beta chain is a study of control samples from healthy donors and cancer patients. In its sample, this clone was seen once. This CDR3 region has 15 residues. Looked up from germline, CDR1 is SGHRS and CDR2 is YFSETQ. V dropped 4 bases and J dropped 1; count of bases not matched to a gene: 5. Assay: immunoSEQ multiplex PCR; the TCRdb copy retains only in-frame clones and omits some. The data show over 150,000 clones, with over 85% seen just once and more than 1.1% held by the top ten. This rearrangement joins TRBV5-1 to TRBJ1-1; TRBD1 aligns across 9 bases. This receptor was identified in a man between 18 and 35 years old in good health. Sequenced material: blood. The CDR3 spells CASSGQGTSNTEAFF. DNA of the CDR3: TGCGCCAGCAGCGGACAGGGGACCTCGAACACTGAAGCTTTCTTT.